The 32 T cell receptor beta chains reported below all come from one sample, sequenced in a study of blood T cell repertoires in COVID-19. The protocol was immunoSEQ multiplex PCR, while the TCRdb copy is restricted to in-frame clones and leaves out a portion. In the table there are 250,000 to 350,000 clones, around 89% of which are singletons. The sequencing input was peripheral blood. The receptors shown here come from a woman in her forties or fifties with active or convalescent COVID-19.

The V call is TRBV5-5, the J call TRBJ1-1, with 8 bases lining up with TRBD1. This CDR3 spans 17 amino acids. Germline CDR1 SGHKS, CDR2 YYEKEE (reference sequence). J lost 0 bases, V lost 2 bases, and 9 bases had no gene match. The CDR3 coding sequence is TGTGCCAGCAGCTTAGGACAGGGAAGGCTCATGAACACTGAAGCTTTCTTT. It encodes CASSLGQGRLMNTEAFF.

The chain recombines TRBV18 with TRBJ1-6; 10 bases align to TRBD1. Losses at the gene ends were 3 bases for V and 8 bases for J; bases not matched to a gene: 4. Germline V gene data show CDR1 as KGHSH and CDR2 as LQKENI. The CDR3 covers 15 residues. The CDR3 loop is CASSPGTGEYSPLHF. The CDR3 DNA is TGTGCCAGCTCACCCGGGACAGGGGAGTATTCACCCCTCCACTTT. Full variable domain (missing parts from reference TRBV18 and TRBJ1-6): NAGVMQNPRHLVRRRGQEARLRCSPMKGHSHVYWYRQLPEEGLKFMVYLQKENIIDESGMPKERFSAEFPKEGPSILRIQQVVRGDSAAYFCASSPGTGEYSPLHFGNGTRLTVT.

In nucleotides, the CDR3 is TGTGCCAGCAGTTCACCCTATAGGCGGGAAAGGAGTTTTAATGAGCAGTTCTTC. Amino acids: CASSSPYRRERSFNEQFF. The chain has TRBV28 and TRBJ2-1, with D perhaps matching TRBD2 (6 bases). V was cut by 4 bases and J by 7 bases, with 26 bases left in between. Germline V lookup: CDR1 MDHEN, CDR2 SYDVKM. CDR3 length: 18 residues. Using reference TRBV28 and TRBJ2-1 for the parts outside the CDR3, the full variable domain is DVKVTQSSRYLVKRTGEKVFLECVQDMDHENMFWYRQDPGLGLRLIYFSYDVKMKEKGDIPEGYSVSREKKERFSLILESASTNQTSMYLCASSSPYRRERSFNEQFFGPGTRLTVL.

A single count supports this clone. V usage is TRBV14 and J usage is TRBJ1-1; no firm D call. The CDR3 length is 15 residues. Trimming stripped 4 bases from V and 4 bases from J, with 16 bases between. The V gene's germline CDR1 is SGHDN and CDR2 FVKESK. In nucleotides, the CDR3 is TGTGCCAGCAGCCCCCACAGATCTTACGGCACTGAAGCTTTCTTT. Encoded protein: CASSPHRSYGTEAFF.

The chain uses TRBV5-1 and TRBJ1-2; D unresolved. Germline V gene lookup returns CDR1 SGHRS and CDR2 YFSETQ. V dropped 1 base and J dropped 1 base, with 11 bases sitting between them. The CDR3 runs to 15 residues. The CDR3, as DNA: TGCGCCAGCAGCTTGACTGCGGGATTTAACTATGGCTACACCTTC. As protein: CASSLTAGFNYGYTF.

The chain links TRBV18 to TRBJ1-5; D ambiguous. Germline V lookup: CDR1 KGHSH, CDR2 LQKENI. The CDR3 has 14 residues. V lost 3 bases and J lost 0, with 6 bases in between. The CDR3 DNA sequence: TGTGCCAGCTCACCCTACGATAGCAATCAGCCCCAGCATTTT. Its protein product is CASSPYDSNQPQHF.

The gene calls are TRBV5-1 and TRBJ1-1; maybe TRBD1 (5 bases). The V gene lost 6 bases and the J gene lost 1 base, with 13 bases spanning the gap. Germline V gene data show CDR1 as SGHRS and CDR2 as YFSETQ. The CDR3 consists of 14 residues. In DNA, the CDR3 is TGCGCCAGCACGCCCGCGACAGCGAACACTGAAGCTTTCTTT. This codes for CASTPATANTEAFF. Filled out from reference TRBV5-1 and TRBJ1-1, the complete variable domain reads KAGVTQTPRYLIKTRGQQVTLSCSPISGHRSVSWYQQTPGQGLQFLFEYFSETQRNKGNFPGRFSGRQFSNSRSEMNVSTLELGDSALYLCASTPATANTEAFFGQGTRLTVV.

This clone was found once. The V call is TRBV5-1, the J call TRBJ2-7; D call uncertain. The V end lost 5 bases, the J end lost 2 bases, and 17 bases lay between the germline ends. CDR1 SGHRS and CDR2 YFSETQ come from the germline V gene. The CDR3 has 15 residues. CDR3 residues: CASRTGVKEAYEQYF. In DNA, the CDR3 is TGCGCCAGCAGGACGGGTGTAAAAGAGGCCTACGAGCAGTACTTC.

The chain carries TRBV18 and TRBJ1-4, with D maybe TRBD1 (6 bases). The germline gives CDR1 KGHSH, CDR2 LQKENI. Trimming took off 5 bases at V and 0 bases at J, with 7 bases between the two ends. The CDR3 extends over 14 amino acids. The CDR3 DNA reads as TGTGCCAGCTCAGGGACAACAACTAATGAAAAACTGTTTTTT. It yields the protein CASSGTTTNEKLFF.

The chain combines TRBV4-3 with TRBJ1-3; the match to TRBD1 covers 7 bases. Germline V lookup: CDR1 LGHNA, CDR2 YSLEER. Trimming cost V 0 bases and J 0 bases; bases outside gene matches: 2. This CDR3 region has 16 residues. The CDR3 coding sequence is TGCGCCAGCAGCCAAGATAGGACAGGCTCTGGAAACACCATATATTTT. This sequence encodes CASSQDRTGSGNTIYF.

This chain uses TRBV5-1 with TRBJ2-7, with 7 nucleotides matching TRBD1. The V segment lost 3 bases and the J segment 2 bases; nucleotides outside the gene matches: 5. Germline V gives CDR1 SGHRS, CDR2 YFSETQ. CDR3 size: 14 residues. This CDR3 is CASSSGQVTYEQYF. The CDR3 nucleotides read TGCGCCAGCAGCTCAGGACAGGTAACCTACGAGCAGTACTTC.

DNA of the CDR3: TGTGCCAGCAGCTTATCCGGGACTACCCTGACGGGAGATACGCAGTATTTT. Residues: CASSLSGTTLTGDTQYF. The chain couples TRBV5-6 to TRBJ2-3, with 7 nucleotides matching TRBD2. Germline trimming cut 2 bases from V and 5 bases from J; bases unmatched to any gene: 14. The CDR3 runs 17 residues. Germline lookup yields CDR1 SGHDT and CDR2 YYEEEE.

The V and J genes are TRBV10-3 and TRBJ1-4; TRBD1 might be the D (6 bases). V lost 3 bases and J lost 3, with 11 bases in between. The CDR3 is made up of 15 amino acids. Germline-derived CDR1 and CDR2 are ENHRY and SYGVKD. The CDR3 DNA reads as TGTGCCATCAGTGAATACAGGGCCGCTAATGAAAAACTGTTTTTT. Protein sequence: CAISEYRAANEKLFF.

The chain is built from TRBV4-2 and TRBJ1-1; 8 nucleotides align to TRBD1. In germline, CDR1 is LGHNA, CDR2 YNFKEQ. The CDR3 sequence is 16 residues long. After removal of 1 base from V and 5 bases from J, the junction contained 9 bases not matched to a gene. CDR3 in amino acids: CASSQVPGQGKTEAFF. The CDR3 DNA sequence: TGTGCCAGCAGCCAAGTGCCAGGACAGGGAAAGACTGAAGCTTTCTTT.

CDR3 sequence (DNA): TGTGCCAGCAGTGAATCGTTCAGTGGTGAGCAGTTCTTC. Translating it yields CASSESFSGEQFF. V and J are TRBV25-1 and TRBJ2-1; D unresolved. Germline lookup yields CDR1 MGHDK and CDR2 SYGVNS. The CDR3 consists of 13 residues. V lost 1 base and J lost 9, with 10 bases in between.

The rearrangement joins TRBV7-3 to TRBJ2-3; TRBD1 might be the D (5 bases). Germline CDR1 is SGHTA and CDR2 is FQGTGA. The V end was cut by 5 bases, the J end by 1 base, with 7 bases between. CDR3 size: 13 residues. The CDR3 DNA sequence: TGTGCCAGCAGCACGACAGGCACAGATACGCAGTATTTT. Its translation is CASSTTGTDTQYF.

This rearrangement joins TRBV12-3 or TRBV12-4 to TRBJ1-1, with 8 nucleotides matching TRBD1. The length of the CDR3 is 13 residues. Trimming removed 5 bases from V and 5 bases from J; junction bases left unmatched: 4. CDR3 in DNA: TGTGCCAGCAGTCGGACAGGGAGGACTGAAGCTTTCTTT. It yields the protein CASSRTGRTEAFF.

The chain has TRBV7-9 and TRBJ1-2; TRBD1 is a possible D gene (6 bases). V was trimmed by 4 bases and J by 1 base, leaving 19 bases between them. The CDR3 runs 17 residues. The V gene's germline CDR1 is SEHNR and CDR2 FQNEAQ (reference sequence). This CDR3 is CASSSLVTQGFNYGYTF. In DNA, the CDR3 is TGTGCCAGCAGCTCGCTGGTAACACAGGGTTTTAACTATGGCTACACCTTC.

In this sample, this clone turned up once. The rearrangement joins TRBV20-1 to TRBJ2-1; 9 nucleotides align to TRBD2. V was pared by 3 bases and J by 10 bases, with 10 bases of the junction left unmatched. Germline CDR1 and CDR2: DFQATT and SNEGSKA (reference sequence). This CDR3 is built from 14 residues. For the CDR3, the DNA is TGCAGTGCTAGTTGGCCTAGCGGGATTCAGGAGCAGTTCTTC. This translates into CSASWPSGIQEQFF.

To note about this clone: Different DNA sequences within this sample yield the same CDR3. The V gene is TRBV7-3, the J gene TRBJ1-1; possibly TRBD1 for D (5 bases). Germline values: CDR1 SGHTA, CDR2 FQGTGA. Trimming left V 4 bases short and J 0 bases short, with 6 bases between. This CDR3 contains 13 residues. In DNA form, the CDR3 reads TGTGCCAGCAGCTCAGGGTTGAACACTGAAGCTTTCTTT. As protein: CASSSGLNTEAFF.

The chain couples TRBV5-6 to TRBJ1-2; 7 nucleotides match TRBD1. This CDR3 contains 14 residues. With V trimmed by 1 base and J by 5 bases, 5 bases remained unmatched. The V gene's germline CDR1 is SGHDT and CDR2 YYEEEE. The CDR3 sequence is CASSLPGQPYGYTF. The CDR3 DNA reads TGTGCCAGCAGCTTGCCGGGACAGCCTTATGGCTACACCTTC.

The CDR3 is CASSLSTSGTGELFF. CDR3 DNA sequence: TGTGCCAGCAGCTTGAGTACTAGCGGCACCGGGGAGCTGTTTTTT. The chain has TRBV7-3 and TRBJ2-2, with 8 bases identical to TRBD2. CDR1 is SGHTA and CDR2 is FQGTGA in the germline V gene. With V trimmed by 3 bases and J by 4 bases, 4 bases remained unmatched. The CDR3 is 15 amino acids.

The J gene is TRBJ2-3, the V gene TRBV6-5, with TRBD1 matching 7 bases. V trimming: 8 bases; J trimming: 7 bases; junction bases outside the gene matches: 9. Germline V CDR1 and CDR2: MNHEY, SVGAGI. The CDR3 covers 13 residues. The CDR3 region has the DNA TGTGCCAGCTCAGAGACAGGGCTACATACGCAGTATTTT. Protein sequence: CASSETGLHTQYF.

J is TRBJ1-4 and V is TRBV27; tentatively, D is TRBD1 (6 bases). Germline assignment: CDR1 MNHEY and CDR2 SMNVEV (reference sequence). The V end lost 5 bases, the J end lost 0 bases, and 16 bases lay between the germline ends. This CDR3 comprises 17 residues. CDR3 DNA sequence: TGTGCCAGCAGTCTAGCGGGACATGAAACAACTAATGAAAAACTGTTTTTT. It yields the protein CASSLAGHETTNEKLFF.

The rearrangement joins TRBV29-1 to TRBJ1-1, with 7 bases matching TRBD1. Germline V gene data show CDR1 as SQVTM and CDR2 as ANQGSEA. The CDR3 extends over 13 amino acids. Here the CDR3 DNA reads TGCAGTGATGTGTGGGCCAGGGGGACTGAAGCTTTCTTT. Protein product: CSDVWARGTEAFF.

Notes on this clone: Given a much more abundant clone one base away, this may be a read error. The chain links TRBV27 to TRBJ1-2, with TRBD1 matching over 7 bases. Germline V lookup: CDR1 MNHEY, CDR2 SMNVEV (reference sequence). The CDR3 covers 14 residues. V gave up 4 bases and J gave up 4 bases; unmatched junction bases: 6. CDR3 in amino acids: CASSSTGAFYGYTF. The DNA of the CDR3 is TGTGCCAGCAGTTCCACAGGGGCCTTCTATGGCTACACCTTC.

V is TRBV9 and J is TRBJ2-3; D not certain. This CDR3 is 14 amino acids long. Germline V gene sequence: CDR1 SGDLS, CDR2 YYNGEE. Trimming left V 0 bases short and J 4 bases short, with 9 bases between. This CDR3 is CASSVEADSDTQYF. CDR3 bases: TGTGCCAGCAGCGTAGAGGCAGACTCAGATACGCAGTATTTT. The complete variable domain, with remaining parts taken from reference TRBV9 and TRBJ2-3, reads DSGVTQTPKHLITATGQRVTLRCSPRSGDLSVYWYQQSLDQGLQFLIQYYNGEERAKGNILERFSAQQFPDLHSELNLSSLELGDSALYFCASSVEADSDTQYFGPGTRLTVL.

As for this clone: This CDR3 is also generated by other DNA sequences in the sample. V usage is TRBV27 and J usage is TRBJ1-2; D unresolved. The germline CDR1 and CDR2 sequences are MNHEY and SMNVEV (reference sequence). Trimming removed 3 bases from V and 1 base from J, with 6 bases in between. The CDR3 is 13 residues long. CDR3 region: CASSFNSNYGYTF. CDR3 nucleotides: TGTGCCAGCAGTTTTAACAGTAACTATGGCTACACCTTC.

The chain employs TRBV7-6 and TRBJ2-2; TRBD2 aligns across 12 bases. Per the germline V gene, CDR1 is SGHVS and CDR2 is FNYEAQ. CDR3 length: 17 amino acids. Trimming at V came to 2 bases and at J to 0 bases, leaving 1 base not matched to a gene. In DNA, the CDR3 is TGTGCCAGCAGCTTATCTAGCGGGGGGGCGAACACCGGGGAGCTGTTTTTT. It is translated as CASSLSSGGANTGELFF.

This chain's CDR3 is CASSLAFSEKLFF. CDR3 in DNA: TGTGCCAGCAGCTTAGCGTTTAGTGAAAAACTGTTTTTT. This rearrangement joins TRBV7-9 to TRBJ1-4; no firm D call. Germline CDR1 and CDR2: SEHNR and FQNEAQ (reference sequence). The CDR3 runs to 13 residues. V lost 0 bases, J lost 7 bases, and 6 bases lay in between.

This chain's CDR3 is CASSLIVVSGRAQYF. In nucleotides, the CDR3 is TGTGCCAGCAGCTTAATTGTGGTTAGCGGGAGGGCGCAGTATTTT. The chain couples TRBV7-2 to TRBJ2-3; 11 bases are shared with TRBD2. Germline V gene lookup returns CDR1 SGHTA and CDR2 FQGNSA. The CDR3 has 15 residues. J lost 10 bases, V lost 2 bases, and 8 bases had no gene match.

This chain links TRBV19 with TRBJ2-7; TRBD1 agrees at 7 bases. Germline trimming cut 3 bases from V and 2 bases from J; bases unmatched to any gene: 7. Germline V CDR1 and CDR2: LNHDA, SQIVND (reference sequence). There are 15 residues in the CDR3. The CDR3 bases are TGTGCCAGTAGTATCTGGACAGGCAAAACCTACGAGCAGTACTTC. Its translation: CASSIWTGKTYEQYF.